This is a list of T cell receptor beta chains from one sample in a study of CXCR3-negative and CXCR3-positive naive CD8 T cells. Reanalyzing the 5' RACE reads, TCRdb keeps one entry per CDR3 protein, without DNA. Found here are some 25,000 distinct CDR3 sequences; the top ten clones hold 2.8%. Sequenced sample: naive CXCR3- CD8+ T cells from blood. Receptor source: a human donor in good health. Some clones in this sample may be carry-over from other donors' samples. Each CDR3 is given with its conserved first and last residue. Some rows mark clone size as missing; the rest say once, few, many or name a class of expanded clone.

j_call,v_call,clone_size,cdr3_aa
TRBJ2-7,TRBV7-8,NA,CASSSSPGQGAWEQYF
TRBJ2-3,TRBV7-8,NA,CASSLAPSDTQYF
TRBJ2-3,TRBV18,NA,CASSIPGTGTDTQYF
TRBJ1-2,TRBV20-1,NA,CSAMQGADVYGYTF
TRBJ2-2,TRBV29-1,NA,CSVSSGRDFTGELFF
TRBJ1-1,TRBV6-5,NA,CASREDTSTEAFF
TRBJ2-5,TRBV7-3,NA,CASSLWGQETQYF
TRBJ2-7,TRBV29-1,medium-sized,CSVRGRAGYEQYF
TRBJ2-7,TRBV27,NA,CASSFIGVGDDEQYF
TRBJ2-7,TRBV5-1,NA,CASSLPLSYEQYF
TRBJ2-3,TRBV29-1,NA,CSVPAPATGWAQYF
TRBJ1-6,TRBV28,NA,CASSLGRINSPLHF
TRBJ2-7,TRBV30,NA,CAWNSGSANEQYF
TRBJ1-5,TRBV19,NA,CASSPTGGAGNQPQHF
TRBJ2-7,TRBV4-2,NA,CASSQRDRSSYEQYF
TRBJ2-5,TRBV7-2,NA,CASSPGTLGNMETQYF
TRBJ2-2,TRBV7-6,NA,CAILGRGTGELFF
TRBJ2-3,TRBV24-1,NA,CATSDFRELTDTQYF
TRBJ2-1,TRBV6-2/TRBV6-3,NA,CASTPPSGGYNEQFF
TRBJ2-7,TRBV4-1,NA,CASSLSAGQGALLFYEQYF
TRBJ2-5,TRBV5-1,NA,CASSLARTGGETQYF
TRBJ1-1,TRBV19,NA,CASSNDQGQAFF
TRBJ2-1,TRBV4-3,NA,CASSQDRAGGPRDEQFF
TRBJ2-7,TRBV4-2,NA,CASSQDVSQGARHEQYF
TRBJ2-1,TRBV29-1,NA,CSVDLWGYNEQFF
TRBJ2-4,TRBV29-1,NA,CSVEDRPKNIQYF
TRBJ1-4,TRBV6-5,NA,CASSYSVGGWEKLFF
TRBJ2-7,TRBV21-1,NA,CASSFRDRGYEQYF
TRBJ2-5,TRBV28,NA,CASSLFARGKTQYF
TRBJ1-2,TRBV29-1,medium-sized,CSAFVHYGYTF
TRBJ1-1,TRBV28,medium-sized,CASSLEGAMTEAFF
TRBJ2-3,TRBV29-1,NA,CSVELPPGAVDTQYF
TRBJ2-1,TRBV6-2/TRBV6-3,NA,CASSYGTSGNEQFF
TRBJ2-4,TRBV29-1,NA,CSVVTGVDKNIQYF
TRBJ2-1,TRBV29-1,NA,CSETGTSGGESEQFF
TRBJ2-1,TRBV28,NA,CASGKGTSRGNEQFF
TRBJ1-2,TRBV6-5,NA,CASSSPGEADYGYTF
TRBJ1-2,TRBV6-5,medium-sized,CASSTGGAKFQNGYTF
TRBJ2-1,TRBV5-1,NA,CASSLAGAWGDEQFF
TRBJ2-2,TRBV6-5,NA,CASSYGGFLGFHGELFF
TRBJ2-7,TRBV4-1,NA,CASSRGDRGTYEQYF
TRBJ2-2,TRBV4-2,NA,CASSQGSGEAGELFF
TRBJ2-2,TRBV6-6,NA,CASSRDGNTGELFF
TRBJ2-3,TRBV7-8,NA,CASSLTPGPQYTDTQYF
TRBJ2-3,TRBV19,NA,CASSRQTSDTQYF
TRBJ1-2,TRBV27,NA,CASSARGVNYGYTF
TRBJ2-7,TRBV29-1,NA,CSVEGWSSSYEQYF
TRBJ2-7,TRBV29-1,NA,CSVISPGGDEYF
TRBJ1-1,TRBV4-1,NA,CASSGQGGGTEAFF
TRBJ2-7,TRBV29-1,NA,CSVLAGGAYEQYF
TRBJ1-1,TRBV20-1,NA,CSASSRDAEAFF
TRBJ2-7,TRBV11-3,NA,CASSGGLAYEQYF
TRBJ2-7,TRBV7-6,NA,CASSHSAETSSYEQYF
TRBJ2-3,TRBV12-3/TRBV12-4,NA,CASSGSGQIKNLYTDTQYF
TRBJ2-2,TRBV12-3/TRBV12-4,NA,CASSSLWGNTGELFF